The 6 T cell receptor beta chains below were found in one sample sequenced in a study of cytomegalovirus exposure and HLA in healthy donors. PCR was performed using 60 Vbeta and 13 Jbeta primers. Produced via immunoSEQ multiplex PCR; TCRdb's table is partial and in-frame only. This table has 230,000 or so clones, about nine tenths appearing once. Sequenced sample: PBMCs. The source is a girl aged 2-9 years in good health and CMV-seronegative.

The chain combines TRBV11-2 with TRBJ2-5; the D gene is possibly TRBD2 (6 bases). The CDR3 contains 12 residues. The V and J ends lost 6 bases and 5 bases respectively, with 10 bases between them. The germline gives CDR1 SGHAT, CDR2 FQNNGV. The CDR3 sequence: CASRWGDETQYF. The CDR3 DNA reads as TGTGCCAGCAGGTGGGGGGATGAGACCCAGTACTTC. The entire variable domain, with the rest obtained from reference TRBV11-2 and TRBJ2-5, is as follows: EAGVAQSPRYKIIEKRQSVAFWCNPISGHATLYWYQQILGQGPKLLIQFQNNGVVDDSQLPKDRFSAERLKGVDSTLKIQPAKLEDSAVYLCASRWGDETQYFGPGTRLLVL.

The chain recombines TRBV28 with TRBJ1-3, with 8 bases identical to TRBD1. Trimming took 6 bases from V and 0 from J; bases not matched to a gene: 10. Germline lookup yields CDR1 MDHEN and CDR2 SYDVKM. This CDR3 has 17 amino acids. For the CDR3, the DNA is TGTGCCAGCAGCCCTGGGGGACAGGCCTACTCTGGAAACACCATATATTTT. This codes for CASSPGGQAYSGNTIYF.

The chain joins TRBV6-5 to TRBJ1-1, with 7 nucleotides matching TRBD1. Looked up from germline, CDR1 is MNHEY and CDR2 is SVGAGI. The CDR3 sequence is 13 residues long. The V gene end was trimmed by 6 bases and the J gene end by 5 bases; junction bases not matched to a gene: 6. Written as DNA, the CDR3 is TGTGCCAGCAGAGACAGGGTTGGAACTGAAGCTTTCTTT. Translation gives CASRDRVGTEAFF.

This sequence joins TRBV6-6 and TRBJ1-1; 9 nucleotides line up with TRBD1. Germline V gene data show CDR1 as MNHNY and CDR2 as SVGAGI (reference sequence). With 5 bases clipped from V and 6 bases from J, the junction kept 13 bases outside the gene matches. The CDR3 contains 16 residues. CDR3 in amino acids: CASSTGQGVGSAEAFF. The CDR3 nucleotides read TGTGCCAGCAGTACGGGACAGGGAGTGGGCAGCGCTGAAGCTTTCTTT.

This CDR3 is CASSYTGQGNQPQHF. The CDR3 DNA sequence: TGTGCCAGCAGCTATACGGGACAGGGGAATCAGCCCCAGCATTTT. This chain connects TRBV5-8 to TRBJ1-5; TRBD1 aligns across 10 bases. Germline V gene data show CDR1 as SGHTS and CDR2 as YDEGEE. Unmatched junction bases numbered 4, after V lost 3 bases and J lost 4 bases. This CDR3 spans 15 amino acids.

The V and J genes are TRBV19 and TRBJ1-1; tentatively, D is TRBD1 (5 bases). V lost 3 bases and J lost 1, with 9 bases in between. Per the germline V gene, CDR1 is LNHDA and CDR2 is SQIVND (reference sequence). The CDR3 loop spans 14 amino acids. The CDR3 spells CASSILTGNTEAFF. The CDR3, as DNA: TGTGCCAGTAGTATCCTTACAGGGAACACTGAAGCTTTCTTT.